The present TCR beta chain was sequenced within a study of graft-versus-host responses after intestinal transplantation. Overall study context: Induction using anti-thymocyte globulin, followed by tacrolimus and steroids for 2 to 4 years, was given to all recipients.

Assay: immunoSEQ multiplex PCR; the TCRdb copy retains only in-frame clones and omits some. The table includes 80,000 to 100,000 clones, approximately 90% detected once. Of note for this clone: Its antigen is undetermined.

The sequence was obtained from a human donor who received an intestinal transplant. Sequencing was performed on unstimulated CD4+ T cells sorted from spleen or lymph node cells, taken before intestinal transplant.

The CDR3 sequence is CASSSTGGRSPLHF. The CDR3, as DNA: TGTGCCAGCAGCTCCACAGGGGGCCGCTCACCCCTCCACTTT. The chain recombines TRBV7-3 with TRBJ1-6; the match to TRBD1 covers 9 bases. V lost 4 bases and J lost 10; bases outside the gene matches: 5. Per germline, CDR1 SGHTA and CDR2 FQGTGA. The CDR3 loop spans 14 amino acids.